This T cell receptor (beta chain) was sequenced in a study of blood T cell repertoires in COVID-19. Measured with immunoSEQ multiplex PCR; TCRdb has only the in-frame clones, and not every one. The table lists roughly 310,000 clones, more than 90% of them singletons. CDR3 size: 14 residues. The ends were cut back, 4 bases at V and 4 bases at J, with 13 bases in the middle. Germline CDR1 SGHNT, CDR2 YYREEE (reference sequence). The V gene is TRBV5-4, the J gene TRBJ2-3; D possibly corresponds to TRBD1 (6 bases). Sequencing used PBMCs or T cells enriched from blood (not recorded which). The source of this sequence is a man aged 55-75 years who had recovered from COVID-19. CDR3 coding DNA: TGTGCCAGCAGCCCAGGACAGTGGGCAGATACGCAGTATTTT. As protein: CASSPGQWADTQYF.